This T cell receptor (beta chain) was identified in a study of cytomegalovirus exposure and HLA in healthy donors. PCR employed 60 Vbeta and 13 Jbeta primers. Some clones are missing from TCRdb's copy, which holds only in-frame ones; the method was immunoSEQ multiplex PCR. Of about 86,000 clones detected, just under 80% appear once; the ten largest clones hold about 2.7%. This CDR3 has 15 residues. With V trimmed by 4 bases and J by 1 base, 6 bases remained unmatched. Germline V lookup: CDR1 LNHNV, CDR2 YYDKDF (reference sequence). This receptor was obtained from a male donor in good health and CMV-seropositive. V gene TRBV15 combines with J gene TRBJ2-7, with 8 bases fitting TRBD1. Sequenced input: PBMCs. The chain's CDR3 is CATSTSGGISYEQYF. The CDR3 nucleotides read TGTGCCACCAGCACCTCAGGGGGCATTTCCTACGAGCAGTACTTC.